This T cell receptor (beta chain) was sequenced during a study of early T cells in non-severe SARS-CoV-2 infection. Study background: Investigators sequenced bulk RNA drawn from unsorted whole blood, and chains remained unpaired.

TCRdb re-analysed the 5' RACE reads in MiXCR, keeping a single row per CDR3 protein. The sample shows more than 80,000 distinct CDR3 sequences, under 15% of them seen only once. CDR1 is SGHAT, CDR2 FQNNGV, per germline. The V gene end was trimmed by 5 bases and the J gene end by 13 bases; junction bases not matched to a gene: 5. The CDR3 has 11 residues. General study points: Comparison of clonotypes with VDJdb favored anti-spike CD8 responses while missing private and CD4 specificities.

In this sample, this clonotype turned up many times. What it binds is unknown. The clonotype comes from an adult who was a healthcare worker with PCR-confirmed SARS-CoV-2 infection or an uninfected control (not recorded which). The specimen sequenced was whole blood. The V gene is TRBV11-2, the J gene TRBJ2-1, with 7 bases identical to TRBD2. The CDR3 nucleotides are TGTGCCAGCAGCCAAGGACTAGTCCAGTTCTTC. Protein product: CASSQGLVQFF.